The 11 T cell receptor beta chains reported below all come from one sample, sequenced in a study of blood T cells in healthy people across ages. A second 7 to 11 cycle PCR used barcoded and J-beta primers. Each CDR3 protein is one row after TCRdb ran MiXCR on the 5' RACE reads. This sample yields fewer than 2 million distinct CDR3 sequences, of which roughly two fifths are seen a single time; 23% belongs to the top ten. Sequenced sample: blood. These receptors all stem from a human donor in good health.

V usage is TRBV7-2 and J usage is TRBJ1-2, with unresolved D. The CDR3 runs 12 residues. With 5 bases removed from V and 8 bases from J, the gap between germline ends came to 12 bases. Germline CDR1 SGHTA, CDR2 FQGNSA. The CDR3 nucleotides read TGTGCCAGCAGCCTCCAGCAGCGCGGCTACACCTTC. Its protein product is CASSLQQRGYTF.

This sequence joins TRBV29-1 and TRBJ1-2; TRBD1 might be the D (5 bases). V was shortened by 3 bases and J by 2 bases, with 13 bases between the two germline ends. There are 14 residues in the CDR3. The germline gives CDR1 SQVTM, CDR2 ANQGSEA. CDR3 amino acids: CSVDRRQTNYGYTF. CDR3 nucleotide sequence: TGCAGCGTTGACAGGAGACAGACAAACTATGGCTACACCTTC.

The chain uses TRBV6-5 and TRBJ2-4; D gene uncertain. With 6 bases removed from V and 12 bases from J, the gap between germline ends came to 18 bases. CDR1 MNHEY and CDR2 SVGAGI come from the germline V gene. The CDR3 has 13 residues. The CDR3 region is CASRHGERGNQYF. CDR3 nucleotides: TGTGCCAGCAGGCACGGCGAGCGAGGAAATCAGTACTTC.

This rearrangement joins TRBV14 to TRBJ2-3, with TRBD2 identical over 7 bases. Germline CDR1 SGHDN, CDR2 FVKESK. This CDR3 is 16 amino acids long. Trimming took 0 bases from V and 5 from J; bases not matched to a gene: 8. The CDR3, as DNA: TGTGCCAGCAGCCAAGATGGGGAGGGAACTAGAGATACGCAGTATTTT. It is translated as CASSQDGEGTRDTQYF.

The chain employs TRBV20-1 and TRBJ1-2; a possible D gene is TRBD1 (5 bases). V was clipped by 3 bases and J by 7 bases, with 12 bases between them. CDR3 length: 12 residues. CDR1 is DFQATT and CDR2 is SNEGSKA in the germline V gene (reference sequence). CDR3 DNA sequence: TGCAGTGCTAGCGTGAGGGGACGTGGCTACACCTTC. It translates to CSASVRGRGYTF.

This chain links TRBV7-2 with TRBJ2-3; TRBD1 is a possible D gene (5 bases). The ends were cut back, 6 bases at V and 3 bases at J, with 19 bases in the middle. Germline V lookup: CDR1 SGHTA, CDR2 FQGNSA. This CDR3 has 16 residues. The CDR3 loop reads CASRPQTVSPTDTQYF. The CDR3 DNA is TGTGCCAGCAGGCCCCAGACAGTTTCGCCGACAGATACGCAGTATTTT.

This sequence joins TRBV7-2 and TRBJ2-5; no clear D. The CDR3 has 14 residues. The germline gives CDR1 SGHTA, CDR2 FQGNSA. Deletions cut 3 bases from V and 5 bases from J, with 13 bases between. The CDR3 spells CASSFGPDGETQYF. The CDR3 DNA sequence: TGTGCCAGCAGCTTCGGGCCGGATGGGGAGACCCAGTACTTC.

J is TRBJ1-3 and V is TRBV20-1; no definite D call. This CDR3 has 15 amino acids. CDR1 and CDR2 (germline): DFQATT, SNEGSKA (reference sequence). The ends were cut back, 1 base at V and 9 bases at J, with 19 bases in the middle. The CDR3, as DNA: TGCAGTGCTAGAGGGACGGCTGCCGGTCGGGGCACCATATATTTT. It yields the protein CSARGTAAGRGTIYF.

This clonotype has more than one count but fewer than ten. The chain couples TRBV20-1 to TRBJ2-1, with D possibly TRBD2 on 7 matching bases. With 3 bases removed from V and 8 bases from J, the gap between germline ends came to 11 bases. There are 12 residues in the CDR3. The germline V gene encodes CDR1 DFQATT and CDR2 SNEGSKA (reference sequence). The CDR3 is CSARAGADEQFF. CDR3 bases: TGCAGTGCTAGGGCGGGGGCGGATGAGCAGTTCTTC.

V and J are TRBV30 and TRBJ2-1; TRBD1 matches 9 bases. Trimming at V came to 2 bases and at J to 7 bases, leaving 6 bases not matched to a gene. The germline CDR1 and CDR2 sequences are GTSNPN and SVGIG (reference sequence). The CDR3 sequence is 14 residues long. CDR3 protein: CAWSPGTGRNEQFF. In DNA form, the CDR3 reads TGTGCCTGGAGTCCCGGGACAGGGAGGAATGAGCAGTTCTTC. The full variable domain, rest sourced from reference TRBV30 and TRBJ2-1, is SQTIHQWPATLVQPVGSPLSLECTVEGTSNPNLYWYRQAAGRGLQLLFYSVGIGQISSEVPQNLSASRPQDRQFILSSKKLLLSDSGFYLCAWSPGTGRNEQFFGPGTRLTVL.

This chain uses TRBV29-1 with TRBJ2-1, with 9 bases that match TRBD2. V shed 2 bases, J shed 2 bases, and the junction held 13 bases outside the gene matches. The CDR3 totals 18 residues. Germline V CDR1 and CDR2: SQVTM, ANQGSEA. CDR3 loop: CSVESVPSRGGPYNEQFF. DNA of the CDR3: TGCAGCGTTGAATCCGTCCCGTCGCGGGGGGGCCCCTACAATGAGCAGTTCTTC.